Following are 26 T cell receptor beta chains from one sample sequenced in a study of cytomegalovirus exposure and HLA in healthy donors. The PCR had 60 Vbeta and 13 Jbeta primers. The assay was immunoSEQ multiplex PCR, and TCRdb's table has in-frame clones only and misses some. The listing records approximately 58,000 clones. The sample taken for sequencing was PBMCs. These TCRs come from a man under 40 in good health and CMV-seropositive.

The V gene is TRBV30, the J gene TRBJ2-3; 8 bases line up with TRBD1. Germline assignment: CDR1 GTSNPN and CDR2 SVGIG (reference sequence). Germline trimming cut 7 bases from V and 2 bases from J; bases unmatched to any gene: 11. The CDR3 is made up of 15 amino acids. CDR3 sequence reads: CAYNGRGHSTDTQYF. The DNA of the CDR3 is TGTGCCTACAACGGCAGGGGGCATTCCACAGATACGCAGTATTTT. Filled out from reference TRBV30 and TRBJ2-3, the complete variable domain reads SQTIHQWPATLVQPVGSPLSLECTVEGTSNPNLYWYRQAAGRGLQLLFYSVGIGQISSEVPQNLSASRPQDRQFILSSKKLLLSDSGFYLCAYNGRGHSTDTQYFGPGTRLTVL.

The genes are TRBV7-2 and TRBJ2-3, with TRBD1 matching over 8 bases. V shed 2 bases and J 4 bases; nucleotides not matched to a gene: 2. CDR1 is SGHTA and CDR2 is FQGNSA in the germline V gene. This CDR3 is built from 14 residues. The CDR3 region has the DNA TGTGCCAGCAGCTTATTACAGGGGGCAGATACGCAGTATTTT. Protein: CASSLLQGADTQYF.

The rearrangement uses TRBV18 and TRBJ1-5; TRBD1 might be the D (6 bases). The CDR3 extends over 15 amino acids. Germline V gives CDR1 KGHSH, CDR2 LQKENI. Trimming removed 4 bases at V and 2 bases at J, with 12 bases between. The DNA of the CDR3 is TGTGCCAGCTCACTATCAGGGGATGGCAATCAGCCCCAGCATTTT. Protein sequence: CASSLSGDGNQPQHF.

This chain links TRBV30 with TRBJ2-2; 7 bases are a match to TRBD2. Trimming removed 3 bases from V and 6 bases from J; junction bases left unmatched: 1. The CDR3 length is 12 residues. Per germline, CDR1 GTSNPN and CDR2 SVGIG (reference sequence). The CDR3 here is CAWSGRSGELFF. The CDR3 DNA reads as TGTGCCTGGAGCGGGAGGTCCGGGGAGCTGTTTTTT.

The CDR3 nucleotides read TGCAGCGTTGGTCTGGGAACCTCCTCGGGAAACACCGGGGAGCTGTTTTTT. This encodes CSVGLGTSSGNTGELFF. The chain carries TRBV29-1 and TRBJ2-2, with D perhaps TRBD2 (5 bases). The germline CDR1 and CDR2 sequences are SQVTM and ANQGSEA. CDR3 length equals 17 residues. V dropped 4 bases and J dropped 2 bases, with 20 bases sitting between them.

The chain recombines TRBV27 with TRBJ2-2; D remains ambiguous. CDR1 and CDR2 from the germline V gene are MNHEY and SMNVEV (reference sequence). This CDR3 is built from 14 residues. V shed 6 bases and J shed 1 base, with 9 bases lying between them. The CDR3 nucleotides are TGTGCCAGCAGCTCTGACTGGAACACCGGGGAGCTGTTTTTT. It is translated as CASSSDWNTGELFF.

In regard to this clone: Other DNA sequences in the sample encode the same CDR3. The chain employs TRBV30 and TRBJ2-2; D gene uncertain. The length of the CDR3 is 11 residues. V shed 1 base and J shed 8 bases, with 5 bases lying between them. The germline CDR1 and CDR2 sequences are GTSNPN and SVGIG (reference sequence). In DNA, the CDR3 is TGTGCCTGGAGTGGTTCTGGGGAGCTGTTTTTT. Translation: CAWSGSGELFF.

The chain joins TRBV4-2 to TRBJ1-5; no firm D call. CDR1 is LGHNA, CDR2 YNFKEQ, per germline. Between the trimmed V and J ends, which lost 1 base and 1 base, there was a span of 11 bases. The CDR3 runs to 16 residues. The CDR3 DNA is TGTGCCAGCAGCCAAGCTGAAGGGAGCAGCAATCAGCCCCAGCATTTT. Encoded protein: CASSQAEGSSNQPQHF.

The V call is TRBV5-1, the J call TRBJ1-1, with 10 nucleotides matching TRBD1. This CDR3 spans 13 amino acids. The V segment lost 4 bases and the J segment 12 bases; nucleotides outside the gene matches: 9. CDR1 is SGHRS and CDR2 is YFSETQ in the germline V gene. CDR3 sequence: CASSAPGQGRTFF. CDR3 DNA sequence: TGCGCCAGCAGCGCTCCGGGACAGGGGAGAACTTTCTTT. Drawing the rest from reference TRBV5-1 and TRBJ1-1, the complete variable domain is KAGVTQTPRYLIKTRGQQVTLSCSPISGHRSVSWYQQTPGQGLQFLFEYFSETQRNKGNFPGRFSGRQFSNSRSEMNVSTLELGDSALYLCASSAPGQGRTFFGQGTRLTVV.

The chain couples TRBV5-1 to TRBJ1-1; the match to TRBD1 covers 9 bases. From germline, CDR1 is SGHRS and CDR2 YFSETQ. The trim removed 4 bases at V and 6 bases at J, leaving 7 bases unmatched. The CDR3 spans 14 residues. CDR3 loop: CASSLSTGGPEAFF. The CDR3 bases are TGCGCCAGCAGCCTATCGACAGGGGGACCTGAAGCTTTCTTT. Full variable domain (rest looked up from reference TRBV5-1 and TRBJ1-1): KAGVTQTPRYLIKTRGQQVTLSCSPISGHRSVSWYQQTPGQGLQFLFEYFSETQRNKGNFPGRFSGRQFSNSRSEMNVSTLELGDSALYLCASSLSTGGPEAFFGQGTRLTVV.

The chain combines TRBV13 with TRBJ2-3; 9 bases align to TRBD2. Trimming took 5 bases from V and 2 from J; bases not matched to a gene: 5. The CDR3 sequence is 15 residues long. Germline loops: CDR1 PRHDT, CDR2 FYEKMQ (reference sequence). Here the CDR3 reads CASSRLAAPTDTQYF. CDR3 in DNA: TGTGCCAGCAGCCGACTAGCGGCTCCCACAGATACGCAGTATTTT.

The gene calls are TRBV4-1 and TRBJ2-7; TRBD2 matches 9 bases. Germline trimming cut 3 bases from V and 0 bases from J; bases unmatched to any gene: 12. Germline CDR1 is MGHRA and CDR2 is YSYEKL. This CDR3 comprises 18 residues. The CDR3 sequence is CASSQDINAAGGSYEQYF. CDR3 nucleotides: TGCGCCAGCAGCCAGGATATAAACGCAGCGGGGGGCTCCTACGAGCAGTACTTC.

J is TRBJ2-2 and V is TRBV19; D is possibly TRBD2 (7 bases). The CDR3 is 14 amino acids. Trimming shortened V by 3 bases and J by 6 bases, and 11 bases separated the two germline ends. From germline, CDR1 is LNHDA and CDR2 SQIVND (reference sequence). The CDR3 protein is CASSIGGGAGELFF. In DNA, the CDR3 is TGTGCCAGTAGTATTGGGGGGGGCGCCGGGGAGCTGTTTTTT.

The genes are TRBV9 and TRBJ1-1; perhaps TRBD1 as D (5 bases). Germline-derived CDR1 and CDR2 are SGDLS and YYNGEE. The CDR3 is 13 residues long. The V end was cut by 3 bases, the J end by 1 base, with 7 bases between. CDR3 amino acids: CASSGGENTEAFF. The CDR3 coding sequence is TGTGCCAGCAGCGGGGGGGAGAACACTGAAGCTTTCTTT.

The chain is built from TRBV5-6 and TRBJ2-7; 10 nucleotides agree with TRBD1. Germline CDR1 SGHDT, CDR2 YYEEEE. The V and J ends lost 5 bases and 4 bases, in that order; junction bases with no gene match: 9. CDR3 length: 15 amino acids. CDR3 nucleotides: TGTGCCAGCAGGGGAGAGGGACAGGGGTTGTACGAGCAGTACTTC. Its translation: CASRGEGQGLYEQYF.

The genes are TRBV30 and TRBJ1-1; D gene unclear. Trimming removed 1 base at V and 1 base at J, with 10 bases between. CDR1 is GTSNPN, CDR2 SVGIG, per germline (reference sequence). The CDR3 has 14 amino acids. CDR3: CAWSAQHPNTEAFF. The CDR3 coding sequence is TGTGCCTGGAGTGCCCAACACCCGAACACTGAAGCTTTCTTT.

The V call is TRBV23-1, the J call TRBJ2-7, with D hard to call. TRBV23-1 is assigned to the ORF class and has an uncertain function. The CDR3 is 15 amino acids. V was shortened by 0 bases and J by 3 bases, with 12 bases between the two germline ends. CDR3 sequence (DNA): TGCGCCAGCAGTCAATCGGAGATACGGATCTACGAGCAGTACTTC. Protein product: CASSQSEIRIYEQYF.

This chain joins TRBV19 and TRBJ2-5, with 7 bases matching TRBD2. Losses at the gene ends were 5 bases for V and 5 bases for J; bases not matched to a gene: 8. The CDR3 has 14 residues. Germline assignment: CDR1 LNHDA and CDR2 SQIVND (reference sequence). The CDR3 loop reads CASSPPGGWETQYF. CDR3 nucleotide sequence: TGTGCCAGTAGTCCCCCCGGGGGGTGGGAGACCCAGTACTTC. Based on the CDR3 plus reference TRBV19 and TRBJ2-5, the full variable domain is DGGITQSPKYLFRKEGQNVTLSCEQNLNHDAMYWYRQDPGQGLRLIYYSQIVNDFQKGDIAEGYSVSREKKESFPLTVTSAQKNPTAFYLCASSPPGGWETQYFGPGTRLLVL.

The chain uses TRBV5-6 and TRBJ1-2; D remains ambiguous. The CDR3 is made up of 13 amino acids. Trimming shortened V by 1 base and J by 6 bases, and 10 bases separated the two germline ends. CDR1 SGHDT and CDR2 YYEEEE come from the germline V gene. CDR3 sequence reads: CASSLRSRDGYTF. The CDR3 DNA is TGTGCCAGCAGCTTGCGCTCCCGGGATGGCTACACCTTC.

The gene calls are TRBV30 and TRBJ2-7; D perhaps matches TRBD1 (5 bases). The length of the CDR3 is 12 residues. From germline, CDR1 is GTSNPN and CDR2 SVGIG (reference sequence). Trimming removed 3 bases from V and 5 bases from J, with 11 bases in between. The CDR3 DNA reads as TGTGCCTGGAGGGCCAGGGTGCACGAGCAGTACTTC. This sequence encodes CAWRARVHEQYF.

V and J are TRBV7-6 and TRBJ2-2; 7 nucleotides align to TRBD2. CDR1 SGHVS and CDR2 FNYEAQ come from the germline V gene. Trimming removed 2 bases from V and 7 bases from J; junction bases left unmatched: 7. The CDR3 loop spans 15 amino acids. CDR3 protein: CASSLSVGGNGELFF. The CDR3 DNA is TGTGCCAGCAGCTTATCCGTCGGGGGGAACGGGGAGCTGTTTTTT.

This chain joins TRBV7-9 and TRBJ2-5, with D perhaps matching TRBD2 (5 bases). The CDR3 totals 13 residues. V lost 2 bases, J lost 3 bases, and 7 bases lay in between. Germline V gives CDR1 SEHNR, CDR2 FQNEAQ (reference sequence). CDR3 sequence (DNA): TGTGCCAGCAGCTTATACGGGGAAGAGACCCAGTACTTC. This translates into CASSLYGEETQYF.

The chain joins TRBV6-5 to TRBJ1-2, with 9 positions matching TRBD1. With 0 bases clipped from V and 7 bases from J, the junction kept 6 bases outside the gene matches. Germline V lookup: CDR1 MNHEY, CDR2 SVGAGI. There are 15 residues in the CDR3. DNA of the CDR3: TGTGCCAGCAGTTACTCGGGGACAGGGCAAAGTGGCTACACCTTC. Encoded protein: CASSYSGTGQSGYTF.

The chain uses TRBV19 and TRBJ1-5; the match to TRBD1 covers 8 bases. Germline loops: CDR1 LNHDA, CDR2 SQIVND (reference sequence). V dropped 5 bases and J dropped 5; count of bases not matched to a gene: 5. The CDR3 totals 14 residues. CDR3 sequence: CASSPTGGDQPQHF. DNA of the CDR3: TGTGCCAGTAGTCCTACAGGGGGGGATCAGCCCCAGCATTTT.

The chain joins TRBV10-1 to TRBJ1-4; 8 nucleotides align to TRBD1. CDR1 is WNHNN and CDR2 is SYGVQD in the germline V gene (reference sequence). The CDR3 consists of 14 residues. V lost 4 bases, J lost 7 bases, and 5 bases stayed unmatched. In DNA form, the CDR3 reads TGCGCCAGCAGTGGGGACAGGTTAGGTGAAAAACTGTTTTTT. This encodes CASSGDRLGEKLFF.

This chain links TRBV28 with TRBJ1-1; 11 bases map to TRBD1. The germline V gene encodes CDR1 MDHEN and CDR2 SYDVKM. The CDR3 spans 13 residues. V lost 9 bases, J lost 3 bases, and 3 bases stayed unmatched. Here the CDR3 reads CARTGQGDTEAFF. For the CDR3, the DNA is TGTGCCAGGACGGGACAGGGGGACACTGAAGCTTTCTTT.